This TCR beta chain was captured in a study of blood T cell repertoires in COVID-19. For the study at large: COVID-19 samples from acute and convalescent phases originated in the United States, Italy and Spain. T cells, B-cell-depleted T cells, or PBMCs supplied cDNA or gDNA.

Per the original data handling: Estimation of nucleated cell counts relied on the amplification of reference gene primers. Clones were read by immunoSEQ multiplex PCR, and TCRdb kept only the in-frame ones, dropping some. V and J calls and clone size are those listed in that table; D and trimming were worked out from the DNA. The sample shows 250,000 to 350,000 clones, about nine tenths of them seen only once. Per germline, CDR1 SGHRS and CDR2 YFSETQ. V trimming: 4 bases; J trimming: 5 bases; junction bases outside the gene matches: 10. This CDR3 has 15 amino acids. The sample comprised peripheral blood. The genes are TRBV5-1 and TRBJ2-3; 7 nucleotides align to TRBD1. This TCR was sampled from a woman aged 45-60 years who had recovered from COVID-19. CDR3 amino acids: CASSTGQAFGDTQYF. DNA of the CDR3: TGCGCCAGCAGCACTGGACAGGCGTTCGGAGATACGCAGTATTTT.